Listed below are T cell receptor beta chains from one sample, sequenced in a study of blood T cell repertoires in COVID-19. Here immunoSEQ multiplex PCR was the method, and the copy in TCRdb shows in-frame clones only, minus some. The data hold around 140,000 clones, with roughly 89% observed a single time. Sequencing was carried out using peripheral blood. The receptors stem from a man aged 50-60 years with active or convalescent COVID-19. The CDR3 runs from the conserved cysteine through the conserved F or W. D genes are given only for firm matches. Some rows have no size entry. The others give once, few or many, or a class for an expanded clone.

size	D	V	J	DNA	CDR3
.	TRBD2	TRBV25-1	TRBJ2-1	TGTGCCAGCAGGCCTCCCGGACTAGCGGGAGGGCCGGCGGCTGAGCAGTTCTTC	CASRPPGLAGGPAAEQFF
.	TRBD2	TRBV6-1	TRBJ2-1	TGTGCCAGCAGTGATGGGACTAGCGGATACAATGAGCAGTTCTTC	CASSDGTSGYNEQFF
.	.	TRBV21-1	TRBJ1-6	TGTGCCAGCAGCAAAGGACTCCGGGGGGCCTATAATTCACCCCTCCACTTT	CASSKGLRGAYNSPLHF
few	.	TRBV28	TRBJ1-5	TGTGCCAGCAGCACGCACAGGGCTCAGCCCCAGCATTTT	CASSTHRAQPQHF
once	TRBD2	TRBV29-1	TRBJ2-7	TGCAGCGTTACCGGGACTAGCGGGAGGCTCGGGGACGAGCAGTACTTC	CSVTGTSGRLGDEQYF
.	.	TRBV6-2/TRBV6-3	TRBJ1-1	TGTGCCAGCAGTCTTCCTACAGTAAACACTGAAGCTTTCTTT	CASSLPTVNTEAFF
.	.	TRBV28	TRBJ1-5	TGTGCCAGTCGCAGATGGGCAGTTGGCAATCAGCCCCAGCATTTT	CASRRWAVGNQPQHF
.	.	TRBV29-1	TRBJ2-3	TGCAGCGTTGAAGATCAAGCCAGGGGATACGGCCCAGATACGCAGTATTTT	CSVEDQARGYGPDTQYF
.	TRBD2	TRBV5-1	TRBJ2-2	TGCGCCAGCACCCGTATCGACAGCGGGAGTATCTCCGGGGAGCTGTTTTTT	CASTRIDSGSISGELFF
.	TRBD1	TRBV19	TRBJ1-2	TGTGCCAGTAGCCCAACTAGGACAGGGGACGGCTACACCTTC	CASSPTRTGDGYTF
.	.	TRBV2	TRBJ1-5	TGTGCCAGCAGTGAAGGGGGACTGAATCAGCCCCAGCATTTT	CASSEGGLNQPQHF
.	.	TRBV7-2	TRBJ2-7	TGTGCCAGCAGCTTGGCCGCTTCCTACGAGCAGTACTTC	CASSLAASYEQYF
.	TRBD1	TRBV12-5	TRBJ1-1	TGTGCTAGTGGTTTGGCAAAACAGGGGGCGGCCACTGAAGCTTTCTTT	CASGLAKQGAATEAFF
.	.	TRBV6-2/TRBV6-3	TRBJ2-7	TGTGCCAGCAGTTACATTGGGGGGACCTACGAGCAGTACTTC	CASSYIGGTYEQYF
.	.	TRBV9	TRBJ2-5	TGTGCCAGCAGCCCGATGACGGGGGCGGGGGAAGAGACCCAGTACTTC	CASSPMTGAGEETQYF
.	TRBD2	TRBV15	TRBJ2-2	TGTGCCACCAACAAGGGACTAGCATTCACCGGGGAGCTGTTTTTT	CATNKGLAFTGELFF
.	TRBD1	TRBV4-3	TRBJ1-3	TGCGCCAGCAGCCAAACGGACAGGCGAGGAAACACCATATATTTT	CASSQTDRRGNTIYF
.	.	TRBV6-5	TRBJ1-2	TGTGCCACAGGGTTGTCTAACGGCTACACCTTC	CATGLSNGYTF
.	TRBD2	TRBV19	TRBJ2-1	TGTGCCAGTAGTATCGTCGGGACTAGTGTTTTCAATGAGCAGTTCTTC	CASSIVGTSVFNEQFF
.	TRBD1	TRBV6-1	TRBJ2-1	TGTGCCAGCAGTGACCGGGACAGGGGGCGTGGTGAGCAGTTCTTC	CASSDRDRGRGEQFF
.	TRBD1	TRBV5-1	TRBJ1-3	TGCGCCAGCGGGGGACAGGGGCTCTCTGGAAACACCATATATTTT	CASGGQGLSGNTIYF
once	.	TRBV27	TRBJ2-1	TGTGCCAGCAGTTTAAACGTCGGGTTGGCCGAAACGCAGTTCTTC	CASSLNVGLAETQFF
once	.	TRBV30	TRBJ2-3	TGTGCCTGGAGTGACGTCCGGAGCACAGATACGCAGTATTTT	CAWSDVRSTDTQYF
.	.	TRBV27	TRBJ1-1	TGTGCCAGCAGTGCACAGGGTCTGAACACTGAAGCTTTCTTT	CASSAQGLNTEAFF
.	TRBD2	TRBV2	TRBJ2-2	TGTGCCAGCAGTCTACTAGCGGCGAACACCGGGGAGCTGTTTTTT	CASSLLAANTGELFF
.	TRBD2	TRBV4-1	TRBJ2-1	TGCGCCAGCAGCCAAGGGACTAGCGGGGGGGATGAGCAGTTCTTC	CASSQGTSGGDEQFF
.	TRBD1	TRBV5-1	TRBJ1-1	TGCGCCAGCAGCTTGGGTCTCCGGACAGGGGTTAGGGTCACTGAAGCTTTCTTT	CASSLGLRTGVRVTEAFF